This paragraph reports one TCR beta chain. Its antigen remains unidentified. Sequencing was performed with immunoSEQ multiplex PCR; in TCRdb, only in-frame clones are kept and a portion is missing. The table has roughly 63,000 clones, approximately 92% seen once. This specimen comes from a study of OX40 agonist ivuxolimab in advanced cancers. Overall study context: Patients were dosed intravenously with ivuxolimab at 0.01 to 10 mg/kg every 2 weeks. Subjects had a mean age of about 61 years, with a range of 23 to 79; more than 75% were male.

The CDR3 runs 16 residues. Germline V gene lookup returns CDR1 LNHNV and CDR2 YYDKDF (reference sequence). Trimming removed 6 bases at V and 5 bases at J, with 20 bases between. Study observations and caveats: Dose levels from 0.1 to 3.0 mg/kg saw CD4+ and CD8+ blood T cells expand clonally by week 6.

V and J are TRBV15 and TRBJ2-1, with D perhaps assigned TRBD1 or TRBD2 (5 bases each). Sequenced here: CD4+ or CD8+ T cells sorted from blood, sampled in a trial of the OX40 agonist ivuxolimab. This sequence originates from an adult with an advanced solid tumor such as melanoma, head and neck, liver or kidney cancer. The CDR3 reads CATRYPRGQSHNEQFF. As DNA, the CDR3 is TGTGCCACCAGGTACCCCCGGGGCCAAAGCCACAATGAGCAGTTCTTC.